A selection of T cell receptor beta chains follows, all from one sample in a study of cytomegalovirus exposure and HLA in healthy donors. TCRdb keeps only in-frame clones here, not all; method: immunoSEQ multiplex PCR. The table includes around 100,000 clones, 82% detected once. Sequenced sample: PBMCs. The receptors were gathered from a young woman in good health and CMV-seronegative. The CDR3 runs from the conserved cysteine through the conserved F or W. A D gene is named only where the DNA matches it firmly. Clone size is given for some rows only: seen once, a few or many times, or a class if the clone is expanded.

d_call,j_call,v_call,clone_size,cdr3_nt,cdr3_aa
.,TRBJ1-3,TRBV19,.,TGTGCCAGTAGTATCGGGAGTGGAAACACCATATATTTT,CASSIGSGNTIYF
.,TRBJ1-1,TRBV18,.,TGTGCCAGCTCACCACTGGCGAACACTGAAGCTTTCTTT,CASSPLANTEAFF
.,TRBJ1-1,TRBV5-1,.,TGCGCCAGCAGCTTACAGGGTGTGAACACTGAAGCTTTCTTT,CASSLQGVNTEAFF
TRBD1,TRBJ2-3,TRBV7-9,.,TGTGCCAGCAGCACAAGGACAGGGGGCGCAGATACGCAGTATTTT,CASSTRTGGADTQYF
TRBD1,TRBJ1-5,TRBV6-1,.,TGTGCCAGCAAGCCGGGACAGGACGGTCAGCCCCAGCATTTT,CASKPGQDGQPQHF
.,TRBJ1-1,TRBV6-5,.,TGTGCCAGCAGACACCTACTTGCAGGGTACACTGAAGCTTTCTTT,CASRHLLAGYTEAFF
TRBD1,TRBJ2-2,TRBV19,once,TGTGCCAGTACCACCAATGGACAGGGAAGGATTGCCACCGGGGAGCTGTTTTTT,CASTTNGQGRIATGELFF
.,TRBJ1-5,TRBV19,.,TGTGCCAGTAGTATGATGACAAATCAGCCCCAGCATTTT,CASSMMTNQPQHF
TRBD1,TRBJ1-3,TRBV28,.,TGTGCCAGCAGGTCCCCTAGGACAGGGGTTGGAAACACCATATATTTT,CASRSPRTGVGNTIYF
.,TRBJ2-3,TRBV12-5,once,TGTGCTAGTGGCCGCAGGGGGGTAGATACGCAGTATTTT,CASGRRGVDTQYF
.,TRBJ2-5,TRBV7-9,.,TGTGCCAGCAGCTTTCTGGAGGATGGGACCCAGTACTTC,CASSFLEDGTQYF
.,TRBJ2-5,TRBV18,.,TGTGCCAGCTCTCGACAAGGGGGTGACCAAGAGACCCAGTACTTC,CASSRQGGDQETQYF
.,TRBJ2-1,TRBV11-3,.,TGTGCCAGCAGCTTAACGTCAAGTACATCCTACAATGAGCAGTTCTTC,CASSLTSSTSYNEQFF
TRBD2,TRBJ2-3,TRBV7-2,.,TGTGCCAGCAGCTTAATGCGGCCGGGGGGGCCAGATACGCAGTATTTT,CASSLMRPGGPDTQYF
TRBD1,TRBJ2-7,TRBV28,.,TGTGCCAGCAGTTCCTACACAGGGGGCGAATACGAGCAGTACTTC,CASSSYTGGEYEQYF
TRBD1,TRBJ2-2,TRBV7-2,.,TGTGCCAGCAGCCTCCGACAGGGGGGAACCGGGGAGCTGTTTTTT,CASSLRQGGTGELFF
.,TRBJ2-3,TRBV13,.,TGTGCCAGCAGCTCACAAGGACTAAGCACAGATACGCAGTATTTT,CASSSQGLSTDTQYF
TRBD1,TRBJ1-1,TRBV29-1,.,TGCAGCGTTGAAGATAGGGACAGGGGAGATGAAGCTTTCTTT,CSVEDRDRGDEAFF
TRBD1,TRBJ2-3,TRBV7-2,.,TGTGCCAGCAGCTTAGAAAAAGTGACAGGGTGGAGCACAGATACGCAGTATTTT,CASSLEKVTGWSTDTQYF
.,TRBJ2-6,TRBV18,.,TGTGCCAGCTCACCGGGAGTCACTCAATGGGGGGCCAACGTCCTGACTTTC,CASSPGVTQWGANVLTF
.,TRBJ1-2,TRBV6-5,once,TGTGCCAGCTCGGGGGGCGTCTATGGCTACACCTTC,CASSGGVYGYTF
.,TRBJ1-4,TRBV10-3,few,TGTGCCATCAGTGAGTCGGAGGAGGAAAAACTGTTTTTT,CAISESEEEKLFF
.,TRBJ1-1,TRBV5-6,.,TGTGCCAGCAGCGCGGTTGTGGTTCGCGACACTGAAGCTTTCTTT,CASSAVVVRDTEAFF
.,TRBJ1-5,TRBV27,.,TGTGCCAGCTCTAAGGACATAGGTCAGCCCCAGCATTTT,CASSKDIGQPQHF
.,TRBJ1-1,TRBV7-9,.,TGTGCCAGCAGACCCGACAGACTGAACACTGAAGCTTTCTTT,CASRPDRLNTEAFF
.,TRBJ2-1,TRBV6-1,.,TGTGCCAGCAGTTCTGCGGGGCTCTACAATGAGCAGTTCTTC,CASSSAGLYNEQFF
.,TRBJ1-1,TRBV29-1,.,TGCAGCGTTGAAAGGAGGCTAACGAACACTGAAGCTTTCTTT,CSVERRLTNTEAFF
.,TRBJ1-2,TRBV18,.,TGTGCCAGCTCACCACCAGGGGGCTATGGCTACACCTTC,CASSPPGGYGYTF